Presented here are 18 T cell receptor beta chains from one specimen sequenced in a study of Graves' ophthalmopathy and Graves' hyperthyroidism. Transcripts of RNA were the source for amplifying TCR beta CDR3 regions. Second-round multiplex PCR came after a first-round RT-PCR that employed HTBI primers. Using its own MiXCR run on the multiplex PCR reads, TCRdb lists one record per CDR3 protein. This sample carries approximately 1.2 million distinct CDR3 sequences, roughly two fifths of them seen once, and the ten largest clones take 11%. The sample taken for sequencing was peripheral blood or thyroid tissue (not recorded which). Source of these receptors: an adult man with Graves' hyperthyroidism.

This clonotype was recorded at least ten times. The V call is TRBV9, the J call TRBJ1-2, with a tentative D call TRBD1 (5 bases). Per the germline V gene, CDR1 is SGDLS and CDR2 is YYNGEE. This CDR3 is built from 13 residues. With 0 bases removed from V and 6 bases from J, the gap between germline ends came to 9 bases. The CDR3 loop is CASSVGDVDGYTF. As DNA, the CDR3 is TGTGCCAGCAGCGTAGGGGACGTCGATGGCTACACCTTC.

This clonotype was detected only a few times. The rearrangement joins TRBV6-2 or TRBV6-3 to TRBJ1-5, with D maybe TRBD1 (6 bases). Germline V gene sequence: CDR1 MNHEY, CDR2 SVGEGT. This CDR3 is built from 15 residues. Trimming shortened V by 6 bases and J by 2 bases, and 14 bases separated the two germline ends. CDR3: CASRSGVSGNQPQHF. DNA of the CDR3: TGTGCCAGCAGGTCAGGGGTTAGTGGCAATCAGCCCCAGCATTTT.

This clonotype was seen repeatedly, ten times or more. The J gene is TRBJ1-2, the V gene TRBV9; a weak D match, TRBD1 (6 bases). Germline lookup yields CDR1 SGDLS and CDR2 YYNGEE. The CDR3 runs to 17 residues. Trimming removed 3 bases at V and 2 bases at J, with 20 bases between. CDR3 region: CASSDRLDSFENYGYTF. The CDR3 DNA sequence: TGTGCCAGCAGCGACAGATTGGACAGCTTTGAGAACTATGGCTACACCTTC. The whole variable domain, remainder taken from reference TRBV9 and TRBJ1-2, is DSGVTQTPKHLITATGQRVTLRCSPRSGDLSVYWYQQSLDQGLQFLIQYYNGEERAKGNILERFSAQQFPDLHSELNLSSLELGDSALYFCASSDRLDSFENYGYTFGSGTRLTVV.

The rearrangement uses TRBV24-1 and TRBJ1-6; 9 bases line up with TRBD1. This CDR3 contains 16 residues. The trim removed 2 bases at V and 5 bases at J, leaving 3 bases unmatched. In germline, CDR1 is KGHDR, CDR2 SFDVKD. The CDR3 nucleotides read TGTGCCACCAGTGATTGGACAGGGGCAGATAATTCACCCCTCCACTTT. This gives the protein CATSDWTGADNSPLHF.

This clonotype was counted a few times. The chain uses TRBV20-1 and TRBJ1-4; D gene unclear. The CDR3 covers 15 residues. Germline V lookup: CDR1 DFQATT, CDR2 SNEGSKA (reference sequence). Trimming removed 7 bases from V and 0 bases from J, with 15 bases in between. CDR3 in amino acids: CSVDGRTATNEKLFF. In DNA form, the CDR3 reads TGCAGTGTTGACGGAAGAACCGCAACTAATGAAAAACTGTTTTTT.

This clonotype appeared many times. V is TRBV7-2 and J is TRBJ2-7, with D tentatively TRBD1 (6 bases). Trimming took off 2 bases at V and 7 bases at J, with 15 bases between the two ends. This CDR3 has 14 amino acids. Looked up from germline, CDR1 is SGHTA and CDR2 is FQGNSA. CDR3 protein: CASSLIAQGWEQYF. The CDR3 coding sequence is TGTGCCAGCAGCTTAATTGCACAGGGTTGGGAGCAGTACTTC.

In its sample, this clonotype was seen many times. The chain uses TRBV10-3 and TRBJ2-7; D unclear. CDR1 and CDR2 from the germline V gene are ENHRY and SYGVKD. V was cut by 3 bases and J by 5 bases, with 8 bases left in between. CDR3 size: 12 residues. The CDR3 DNA reads as TGTGCCATCAGTGATGGGTTCAACGAGCAGTACTTC. It encodes CAISDGFNEQYF.

The chain recombines TRBV20-1 with TRBJ2-2; 11 bases align to TRBD2. With 5 bases clipped from V and 0 bases from J, the junction kept 5 bases outside the gene matches. Germline CDR1 DFQATT, CDR2 SNEGSKA (reference sequence). This CDR3 has 16 residues. The CDR3 here is CSALGLAESNTGELFF. In nucleotides, the CDR3 is TGCAGTGCTTTGGGACTAGCGGAATCGAACACCGGGGAGCTGTTTTTT.

The V gene is TRBV2, the J gene TRBJ2-7, with D tentatively TRBD1 or TRBD2 (5 bases each). Trimming pared 7 bases from V and 2 bases from J, leaving 18 bases between. The CDR3 is 15 amino acids. CDR1 is SNHLY and CDR2 is FYNNEI in the germline V gene. The CDR3 DNA is TGTGCCAGCATGAAACACCGGGACCCGCCCTACGAGCAGTACTTC. Protein product: CASMKHRDPPYEQYF.

This clonotype showed up many times. The chain employs TRBV24-1 and TRBJ1-3; perhaps TRBD1 as D (5 bases). Trimming left V 4 bases short and J 0 bases short, with 12 bases between. The CDR3 is 16 residues long. Germline loops: CDR1 KGHDR, CDR2 SFDVKD. The CDR3 region has the DNA TGTGCCACCAGTGACTCGACAGCGCGCTCTGGAAACACCATATATTTT. The encoded protein is CATSDSTARSGNTIYF.

The chain employs TRBV5-4 and TRBJ1-1; 9 bases are shared with TRBD1. V was pared by 7 bases and J by 3 bases, with 4 bases of the junction left unmatched. Germline V gene data show CDR1 as SGHNT and CDR2 as YYREEE (reference sequence). The CDR3 loop spans 13 amino acids. The CDR3 nucleotides read TGTGCCAGCTCACAGGGGGCCGACACTGAAGCTTTCTTT. This encodes CASSQGADTEAFF.

V gene TRBV7-9 combines with J gene TRBJ1-2; unclear D gene. Trimming took off 4 bases at V and 12 bases at J, with 12 bases between the two ends. CDR1 is SEHNR and CDR2 is FQNEAQ in the germline V gene (reference sequence). The CDR3 length is 11 residues. The CDR3 coding sequence is TGTGCCAGCAGCTACGGACTGATGGACACCTTC. This sequence encodes CASSYGLMDTF.

For this clonotype: This sequence may be a read error, since a much larger clone differs from it by one base. This chain connects TRBV10-3 to TRBJ2-2, with 10 nucleotides matching TRBD2. After removal of 3 bases from V and 0 bases from J, the junction contained 10 bases not matched to a gene. Per the germline V gene, CDR1 is ENHRY and CDR2 is SYGVKD. The CDR3 is 19 amino acids. This chain's CDR3 is CAISEEASGGFPNTGELFF. CDR3 sequence (DNA): TGTGCCATCAGTGAAGAGGCTAGCGGGGGTTTCCCGAACACCGGGGAGCTGTTTTTT.

This chain links TRBV25-1 with TRBJ2-6; 8 bases agree with TRBD1. With 6 bases clipped from V and 0 bases from J, the junction kept 1 base outside the gene matches. Germline CDR1 reads MGHDK; CDR2 reads SYGVNS. The CDR3 is 15 residues long. The CDR3 nucleotides read TGTGCCAGCAGGGACAGGGACTCTGGGGCCAACGTCCTGACTTTC. Its translation is CASRDRDSGANVLTF.

This clonotype has at least ten counts. The chain is built from TRBV20-1 and TRBJ1-2; no clear D. The CDR3 runs 12 residues. Trimming removed 5 bases from V and 6 bases from J, with 13 bases in between. Germline V lookup: CDR1 DFQATT, CDR2 SNEGSKA (reference sequence). The CDR3 sequence is CSAPWGTDGYTF. CDR3 sequence (DNA): TGCAGTGCTCCCTGGGGAACGGATGGCTACACCTTC.

This clonotype was seen repeatedly, ten times or more. The chain employs TRBV29-1 and TRBJ2-2; perhaps TRBD1 as D (6 bases). V was cut by 7 bases and J by 6 bases, with 15 bases left in between. The CDR3 is made up of 13 amino acids. Per the germline V gene, CDR1 is SQVTM and CDR2 is ANQGSEA. The CDR3 spells CSAGTSLAGELFF. In DNA form, the CDR3 reads TGCAGCGCCGGGACAAGTTTGGCCGGGGAGCTGTTTTTT.

Comment on this clonotype: A read error may explain this, as a much larger clone is one base away. The J gene is TRBJ2-6, the V gene TRBV7-9, with D maybe TRBD2 (5 bases). The CDR3 sequence is 16 residues long. Trimming removed 2 bases from V and 4 bases from J, with 12 bases in between. CDR1 is SEHNR and CDR2 is FQNEAQ in the germline V gene (reference sequence). As DNA, the CDR3 is TGTGCCAGCAGCTTATCCCGAGGGTCCGGGGCCAACGTCCTGACTTTC. Protein product: CASSLSRGSGANVLTF.

The V gene is TRBV12-3 or TRBV12-4, the J gene TRBJ2-7, with 8 bases identical to TRBD1. The CDR3 has 15 amino acids. After removal of 0 bases from V and 3 bases from J, the junction contained 4 bases not matched to a gene. The CDR3: CASSLAGTGIYEQYF. The CDR3 coding sequence is TGTGCCAGCAGTTTAGCTGGGACAGGTATCTACGAGCAGTACTTC.